The entry that follows covers one TCR beta chain sequence. The table lists this clone with a few counts. Its target antigen remains unknown. No much larger clone exists at a distance of one base, and base qualities are not known. This sample is part of a study of cytomegalovirus exposure and HLA in healthy donors (dated by TCRdb to about 2017). Some background on the complete study: An earlier analysis of approximately 640 of the donors reported 250 to 300 Gb of sequence data and 100 million to 130 million unique TCR beta sequences from roughly 180 million T cells. An early release covering more than 500 HLA-typed donors comprised roughly 300 gigabases of sequencing data and approximately 85 million unique TCR sequences. Among the approximately 400 genotyped donors, under 90% belonged to the genetic ancestry cluster associated with self-reported Caucasian donors. The study aimed to test whether signatures of past pathogen exposure could be identified by cataloging public T cell receptors. Using immunosequencing, the study profiled T cell repertoires from 500 to 800 subjects and related those repertoires to cytomegalovirus serostatus. Besides the first cohort of hundreds of subjects, a separate validation cohort made up of about 120 different subjects was used. To predict cytomegalovirus infection status, the study combined high-throughput TCR immunosequencing, statistical association of individual TCRs with disease status, and machine learning. A later analysis re-analyzed previously published TCR beta repertoires from 666 donors and added high-resolution HLA genotyping to study TCR occurrence patterns. Rather than drawing on any new phenotypic data, the later analysis identified candidate immune exposures from TCR beta sequences and the way those sequences occurred across donors. To decide whether each TCR beta V gene segment behaved as functional or pseudogenic, an earlier analysis of fewer than 750 of the donors relied on high-throughput TCR beta sequencing. Donor age, sex, ethnicity and CMV serostatus were compiled alongside the repertoire data. Genome-wide SNP genotypes for about 60% of the roughly 670 donors were used in a later genetic analysis, which treated that subset as a discovery cohort. Every discovery cohort repertoire had been produced on one sequencing platform. Both class I and class II loci were covered by HLA typing, at four-digit resolution. The number of donors typed differed by locus, with about 629-630 for A, B, C, DRB1 and DQB1, approximately 500 for DQA1, 600 to 610 for DPA1, and roughly 450 for DPB1. Because of strong linkage in the cohort, four or five DR-DQ haplotypes were treated as single units for association and clustering. On average, roughly 240,000 unique TCR beta nucleotide sequences were sequenced per donor among a few hundred genotyped donors of the cohort, with about 17% of those sequences being non-productive. Overall results and qualifications from the work: Correlated functional status among segregating V segments might reflect linkage disequilibrium, but an unknown experimental factor could not be ruled out. Across donors, most TCR sequences were observed very rarely, whereas some public TCRs were present in many individuals. Sequencing depth was assumed to be roughly uniform across donors in the presence/absence analyses, though that assumption may not hold. A cluster of highly shared sequence variants was judged likely to be a technical artifact of the sequencing pipeline. Because counts were too low, more than 15 rarely observed V segments, including chromosome 9 orphons, were excluded from the earlier analysis of some 590 of the donors. The only immune exposure information available for the cohort was CMV serostatus. At a false discovery rate of 0.05, a later analysis linked 16,951 TCR beta sequences to specific HLA alleles. Several of the top co-occurrence clusters appeared to be linked to parvovirus B19, influenza, CMV and Epstein-Barr virus, according to a later analysis. In a later analysis, most CMV-associated TCR beta chains were found to appear HLA-restricted, with HLA associations seemingly driven largely by CMV exposure. Some IMGT-functional V segments, including TRBV6-2 and TRBV6-3, could not be told apart with the 87-base-pair reads, so those segments were excluded. Because some donors lacked HLA typing at each locus, the association tests relied only on the typed subset. Cytomegalovirus status was reported to be diagnosed by the classifier with high specificity and sensitivity in both the original and validation cohorts. The cohort was sequenced for TCR beta chains only, and without alpha or paired-chain data the features that could be detected were limited. A later genetic analysis associated a missense DCLRE1C variant with V-gene and J-gene trimming of TCR beta chains, and an independent cohort replicated the association. The authors suggested that the approach could potentially be extended to other disease states and immunological phenotypes. According to a later analysis, TCR association rates differed among HLA loci, with DRB1 alleles showing the most associated TCRs and HLA-C alleles showing the fewest. In an earlier analysis of 587 of the donors, most TCR beta V segments appeared in productive rearrangements about 87% or about 30% of the time, broadly matching IMGT annotations. Assigning TCR associations to individual alleles was difficult when HLA alleles, especially DR and DQ, strongly co-occurred. Compared with the roughly 670-donor mean, donors in an Asian-associated ancestry cluster had fewer N-insertions in productive TCRs, according to a later genetic analysis. A further reported finding was that TCR beta sequences accurately predicted the HLA-A and HLA-B alleles for most subjects in the first cohort. In vitro tests confirmed that a few of the cytomegalovirus-associated TCR beta chains recognize cytomegalovirus antigens. In a later analysis, HLA-associated TCR beta chains showed more clonal expansion and lower generation probabilities than non-associated chains that were equally common. A total of about 180 TCR beta chains were listed by the study as associated with cytomegalovirus.

The receptor library was made with the immunoSEQ multiplex PCR assay. The multiplex PCR relied on a mix of 60 forward primers for TCR Vbeta segments and 13 reverse primers for TCR Jbeta segments. The CDR3 region of rearranged TCR beta genes was amplified from genomic DNA by a multiplex PCR assay. On the Illumina HiSeq System, the amplified TCR beta libraries were sequenced as 87-base-pair reads. As for how the authors treated the data: Across the roughly 600 repertoires, a later analysis counted 78 million or so unique TCR beta chains, roughly 11 million of which were shared by at least two donors. To remove PCR and sequencing errors, raw reads were error-corrected and collapsed into unique sequences using a nearest-neighbor algorithm that merged closely related sequences. V, D and J gene segments were assigned by aligning CDR3 sequences to IMGT reference sequences. For a sequence to be retained, a match of at least six nucleotides to both a V gene segment and a J gene segment was required. Rearrangements were classified as productive when the CDR3 lacked stop codons and remained in frame with V and J, and all other rearrangements were classified as non-productive. CDR3 was defined by IMGT convention, running from the second conserved V-encoded cysteine to the conserved J-encoded phenylalanine. The earlier analysis of some 540 of the donors excluded any sequence lacking an unambiguous match to a single V gene segment. An earlier analysis of approximately 590 of the donors called V segments functional above 56.7% productive rearrangements and segregating when the between-donor standard deviation exceeded 5%. To diagnose cytomegalovirus status from the catalog of TCR beta chain sequences, a statistical classification framework was built. In a later analysis, V and J genes were assigned by comparing TCR nucleotide sequences against IMGT/GENE-DB human TR gene sequences. A later analysis assigned CDR3 sequences and most-parsimonious VDJ recombination scenarios with the TCRdist pipeline. In a later analysis, each TCR beta chain was defined by its CDR3 amino acid sequence together with its V-gene family, and reads without a unique V-gene family were excluded. As a way to deal with suspected cross-contamination and a sequencing artifact, a later analysis dropped 450 to 600 nucleotide sequences that were highly shared and had low generation probability. In a later analysis, a clonal expansion index for each public chain was calculated from normalized within-repertoire ranks of inferred template counts. Generation probabilities in a later analysis came from a VDJ recombination model fitted to out-of-frame rearrangements, and those results were checked against IGoR. In a later analysis, hypergeometric tests were used to score TCR-TCR, TCR-HLA and TCR-CMV co-occurrence, with a repertoire-size bias correction applied to TCR pairs. In a later analysis, false discovery rates were estimated by permuting HLA or CMV assignments 20 times. A later analysis grouped co-occurring TCRs with DBSCAN, adding TCRdist sequence similarity when clustering within HLA-allele-positive subsets. Co-occurrence clustering excluded repertoires with fewer than 30,000 or more than 120,000 public chains, plus five with anomalous nucleotide sharing. This immuneACCESS table, as held by TCRdb, lists in-frame sequences with V and J called but not all clones. Of the missing ones, under half trace to an unresolved V gene in checked studies; the others have no known cause. The DNA gave D and trimming, while V, J and clone size come from that table. The sample table records about 190,000 clones; about four fifths of these occur just once. The ten top clones hold under 5% of the sample.

From a lookup of the germline V gene, CDR1 and CDR2 are SGHRS and YFSETQ. The CDR3, from cysteine to phenylalanine, totals 15 residues. CDR3 DNA only is kept here, 45 bases in frame from base 1. At the junction V is shortened by 4 bases and J by 10 bases; bases outside the gene matches: 11. In total, approximately 700 healthy bone marrow donors made up the cohort. Cohort members were all nominally healthy when sampled, although unrecorded immune exposures were likely present. The donor was CMV seropositive and was included in the group of 300 or so seropositive cohort members. A peripheral blood sample was provided by each donor, and peripheral blood mononuclear cells were used for TCR beta sequencing. The Qiagen DNeasy Blood Extraction Kit was used to extract genomic DNA from the blood cell samples.

This TCR derives from a man aged 25 to 45 in good health and CMV-seropositive. The V and J segments used are TRBV5-1 and TRBJ2-1; 10 bases in between match TRBD2. Material: PBMCs. The sequenced DNA: TGCGCCAGCAGCGGGGGGAGCGGGGGGGCCGGAGAGCAGTTCTTC. It encodes CASSGGSGGAGEQFF.